These T cell receptor beta chains were read from a single sample in a study of CD8+ T cells in alopecia areata. The assay was immunoSEQ multiplex PCR, and TCRdb's table has in-frame clones only and misses some. The sample yields 170,000 or so clones, about three fifths seen once. The sample was CD8+ T cells sorted from blood, taken at week 24, from a patient treated with tofacitinib. These receptors originate from a human donor with alopecia areata. Each CDR3 is given without its conserved first and last residue. Each record gives: J gene, V gene, CDR3 protein.

J: TRBJ1-1; V: TRBV4-1; CDR3: ASSRGWWTLNTEAF
J: TRBJ2-1; V: TRBV27; CDR3: ASSWSRGGGDEQF
J: TRBJ1-1; V: TRBV30; CDR3: AWEGGTGLYTEAF
J: TRBJ1-6; V: TRBV2; CDR3: ASRPTETVNSPLH
J: TRBJ2-7; V: TRBV4-1; CDR3: ASSQERAGDYEQY
J: TRBJ1-1; V: TRBV19; CDR3: ASSIGSLYSEAF
J: TRBJ1-5; V: TRBV19; CDR3: ASGYQPQH
J: TRBJ1-1; V: TRBV6-1; CDR3: ASSDRDGEAF
J: TRBJ1-2; V: TRBV30; CDR3: AWSIGLSGYT
J: TRBJ2-7; V: TRBV4-1; CDR3: ASSQVPTAPYEQY
J: TRBJ2-1; V: TRBV2; CDR3: ASGFSGYNEQF
J: TRBJ2-1; V: TRBV7-7; CDR3: ASSPTRNSYNEQF
J: TRBJ2-4; V: TRBV7-9; CDR3: ASSSWTSGDKNIQY
J: TRBJ2-1; V: TRBV30; CDR3: AGSGGPWDNEQF
J: TRBJ2-7; V: TRBV5-6; CDR3: ASSLEVDSYEQY
J: TRBJ2-7; V: TRBV7-9; CDR3: ASSQRGYEQY
J: TRBJ1-3; V: TRBV30; CDR3: AWSVGSSGNTIY
J: TRBJ1-6; V: TRBV27; CDR3: ASTNTGPPLH
J: TRBJ2-6; V: TRBV5-1; CDR3: ASSYLGTGRTGANVLT
J: TRBJ2-5; V: TRBV30; CDR3: AWTGAVGGETQY
J: TRBJ1-1; V: TRBV29-1; CDR3: SVPGTANTEAF
J: TRBJ1-2; V: TRBV13; CDR3: ASSSRDRAPGYT
J: TRBJ2-7; V: TRBV29-1; CDR3: SVPTGGKQY
J: TRBJ2-7; V: TRBV27; CDR3: ASSLHASYYEQY
J: TRBJ2-7; V: TRBV15; CDR3: ATSGPTLTEPYEQY
J: TRBJ2-5; V: TRBV6-5; CDR3: ASRTGGGGETQY
J: TRBJ2-5; V: TRBV27; CDR3: ASSPNNLGETQY
J: TRBJ1-1; V: TRBV27; CDR3: ASGDRVRTEAF
J: TRBJ1-2; V: TRBV6-6; CDR3: ASSSTGSNGYT
J: TRBJ2-5; V: TRBV4-1; CDR3: ASSPGLPQETQY
J: TRBJ2-7; V: TRBV1; CDR3: PRGGPVQQY
J: TRBJ2-1; V: TRBV7-9; CDR3: ASSWVDNEQF
J: TRBJ2-7; V: TRBV7-9; CDR3: ASSSRTGDDEQY
J: TRBJ1-4; V: TRBV29-1; CDR3: SGLWDWELF
J: TRBJ1-1; V: TRBV5-1; CDR3: ASSFHETNTEAF
J: TRBJ2-3; V: TRBV7-9; CDR3: ASSPGLGADTQY
J: TRBJ2-7; V: TRBV18; CDR3: ASSPRYRVFSYEQY
J: TRBJ2-1; V: TRBV7-7; CDR3: ASSLGVAGSSRNEQF
J: TRBJ2-7; V: TRBV28; CDR3: ATVHSGGISYEQY
J: TRBJ2-7; V: TRBV4-2; CDR3: ASSETGSYEQY
J: TRBJ1-1; V: TRBV13; CDR3: ASSSRPETTEAF
J: TRBJ2-5; V: TRBV7-2; CDR3: ASSLVRTGGSGEY
J: TRBJ2-5; V: TRBV6-5; CDR3: ASSFVSGARETQY
J: TRBJ2-1; V: TRBV5-1; CDR3: ASSLEGGGNSYNEQF
J: TRBJ2-1; V: TRBV5-6; CDR3: ASSLMTSGAYNEQF
J: TRBJ1-4; V: TRBV29-1; CDR3: SVWTGRGEKLF
J: TRBJ2-2; V: TRBV7-9; CDR3: ASSSPGQINTGELF
J: TRBJ1-2; V: TRBV29-1; CDR3: SVWPGNYYGYT
J: TRBJ2-7; V: TRBV25-1; CDR3: ASSEGGWDEQY
J: TRBJ2-1; V: TRBV11-1; CDR3: ASSLWAGAPNEQF
J: TRBJ2-1; V: TRBV6-1; CDR3: ASSEGPTSSYNEQF